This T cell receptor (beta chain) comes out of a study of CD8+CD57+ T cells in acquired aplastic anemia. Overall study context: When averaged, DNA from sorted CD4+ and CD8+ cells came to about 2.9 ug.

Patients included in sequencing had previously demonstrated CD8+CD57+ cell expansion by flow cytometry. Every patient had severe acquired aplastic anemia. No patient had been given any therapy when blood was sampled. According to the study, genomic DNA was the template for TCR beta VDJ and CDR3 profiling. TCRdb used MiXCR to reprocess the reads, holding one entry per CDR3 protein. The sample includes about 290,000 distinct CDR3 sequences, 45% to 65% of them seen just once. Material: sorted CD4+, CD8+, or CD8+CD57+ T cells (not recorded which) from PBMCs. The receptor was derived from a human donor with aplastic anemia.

CDR3 sequence reads: CASSLGTDTYEQYF. The CDR3, as DNA: TGTGCCAGCAGCTTAGGGACAGACACCTACGAGCAGTACTTC. The V call is TRBV7-2, the J call TRBJ2-7, with D possibly TRBD1 on 6 matching bases. There are 14 residues in the CDR3. The V and J ends lost 1 base and 2 bases respectively, with 9 bases between them. The V gene's germline CDR1 is SGHTA and CDR2 FQGNSA.